What follows describes a single T cell receptor beta chain. The sample comes from a study of blood T cell repertoires in COVID-19. Whole-study context: The United States, Italy and Spain provided the acute and convalescent COVID-19 samples. T cells, B-cell-depleted T cells, or PBMCs provided the cDNA or gDNA that served as material.

Looked up from germline, CDR1 is LNHDA and CDR2 is SQIVND (reference sequence). Trimming shortened V by 9 bases and J by 7 bases, and 15 bases separated the two germline ends. The CDR3 extends over 12 amino acids. Original handling: Amplification from reference gene primers served as the basis for estimated nucleated cell counts. Method: immunoSEQ multiplex PCR; TCRdb's copy keeps in-frame clones and lacks some. The DNA was the basis for D and trimming; V, J and clone size are from that table. The sample comprises a few hundred thousand clones, roughly nine tenths of which are singletons, and 3.6% rests with the top ten.

Material for sequencing was peripheral blood. V is TRBV19 and J is TRBJ1-2; perhaps TRBD1 as D (5 bases). The sequence came from a man between 18 and 29 years old with active or convalescent COVID-19. CDR3 DNA sequence: TGTGCCAGCGGTCCAGGGTTTGGTGGCTACACCTTC. Translation: CASGPGFGGYTF.